The subject of this entry is one T cell receptor (beta chain). Its matching antigen is unknown. Since all of the isolated RNA was reverse transcribed, expressed TCRB transcripts were what got sequenced. Sequencing used immunoSEQ multiplex PCR; TCRdb keeps in-frame clones, though not all of them. The profile shows under 450,000 clones, around 14% of them singletons. This entry belongs to a study of beta chain features in type 1 diabetes. About the research overall: In age, gender and cell yields, patients were similar to healthy donors. Whole-study findings and limits: Cells with high TCR expression could be over-represented when cDNA is sequenced. There was a moderate but significant shortening of TCRB CDR3s in all four CD4+ subsets of Type 1 diabetes patients.

Each of the CD4+ naive, central memory, regulatory and stem cell-like memory populations was sorted via CD45RO/CCR7/CD25/CD127/CD95/CD27. The TCR comes from a man aged 25 to 45 in good health. Material for sequencing was naive CD4+ T cells from blood.

In nucleotides, the CDR3 is TGTGCCTGGAAGGGCCTCACTTGGACAGATACGCAGTATTTT. Encoded protein: CAWKGLTWTDTQYF. The V call is TRBV30, the J call TRBJ2-3; D uncertain. This CDR3 has 14 residues. V was trimmed by 4 bases and J by 3 bases, leaving 14 bases between them. Germline V CDR1 and CDR2: GTSNPN, SVGIG (reference sequence).